The 29 T cell receptor beta chains listed next were all sequenced from one sample in a study of patients and donors after allogeneic stem cell transplantation. TCRdb re-analysed the RT-PCR reads in MiXCR, keeping a single row per CDR3 protein. Of almost 90,000 distinct CDR3 sequences in the sample, 4.5% to 5% are singletons; the top ten hold about 2.5%. The sample taken for sequencing was blood, either unsorted or a sorted T cell fraction (not recorded which). The receptors shown here come from a human donor who was either an allogeneic HSCT recipient or a stem cell or donor lymphocyte infusion donor (not recorded which). It is not recorded whose cells these are; they may come from a transplant donor.

This clonotype was observed at least ten times. The CDR3 nucleotides read TGTGCCAGCAGCTTAGGGCGCAGAGGGCTAACTGAAGCTTTCTTT. The encoded protein is CASSLGRRGLTEAFF. The chain has TRBV7-8 and TRBJ1-1; D is unclear. CDR3 size: 15 residues. CDR1 SGHVS and CDR2 FQNEAQ come from the germline V gene. The V end lost 1 base, the J end lost 5 bases, and 14 bases lay between the germline ends.

This clonotype was seen many times. The chain is built from TRBV4-1 and TRBJ1-3; maybe TRBD1 (5 bases). Deletions cut 0 bases from V and 7 bases from J, with 25 bases between. Looked up from germline, CDR1 is MGHRA and CDR2 is YSYEKL. CDR3 length: 19 amino acids. CDR3 amino acids: CASSQDRGPGTLVRNTIYF. The CDR3 nucleotides are TGCGCCAGCAGCCAAGATCGAGGTCCAGGGACGCTCGTCCGGAACACCATATATTTT.

In this sample, this clonotype turned up many times. The chain has TRBV7-6 and TRBJ2-1; 9 nucleotides line up with TRBD1. Trimming at V came to 5 bases and at J to 4 bases, leaving 12 bases not matched to a gene. This CDR3 spans 17 amino acids. The germline V gene encodes CDR1 SGHVS and CDR2 FNYEAQ. This CDR3 is CASSAMPPGQGYNEQFF. Here the CDR3 DNA reads TGTGCCAGCAGCGCCATGCCGCCGGGACAGGGATACAATGAGCAGTTCTTC.

This clonotype has ten or more counts. This chain uses TRBV28 with TRBJ1-1; the D gene is possibly TRBD1 (6 bases). Germline lookup yields CDR1 MDHEN and CDR2 SYDVKM. CDR3 size: 16 residues. The germline V and J ends were trimmed by 1 base and 2 bases, with 14 bases remaining between them. CDR3 DNA: TGTGCCAGCAGTTTATACTTCCCAGGGGCCAACACTGAAGCTTTCTTT. It is translated as CASSLYFPGANTEAFF.

CDR3 region: CASSLTGLAGINEQFF. The CDR3 bases are TGTGCCAGCAGTTTAACGGGACTAGCGGGAATCAATGAGCAGTTCTTC. The chain is built from TRBV12-3 or TRBV12-4 and TRBJ2-1; 13 positions agree with TRBD2. V shed 2 bases, J shed 6 bases, and the junction held 4 bases outside the gene matches. This CDR3 region has 16 residues.

This clonotype showed up many times. V is TRBV9 and J is TRBJ2-7; D call uncertain. The V and J ends lost 0 bases and 3 bases respectively, with 10 bases between them. The V gene's germline CDR1 is SGDLS and CDR2 YYNGEE. This CDR3 has 14 residues. This chain's CDR3 is CASSVGPADYEQYF. The CDR3 nucleotides read TGTGCCAGCAGCGTAGGACCGGCAGACTACGAGCAGTACTTC.

This clonotype has a count of ten or more. J is TRBJ2-2 and V is TRBV7-8; D possibly corresponds to TRBD1 (6 bases). Germline-derived CDR1 and CDR2 are SGHVS and FQNEAQ. This CDR3 comprises 17 residues. The V and J ends lost 2 bases and 5 bases respectively, with 18 bases between them. CDR3 amino acids: CASSLRQGSTITGELFF. In DNA, the CDR3 is TGTGCCAGCAGCTTACGTCAGGGGTCAACTATAACCGGGGAGCTGTTTTTT. Filled out from reference TRBV7-8 and TRBJ2-2, the complete variable domain reads GAGVSQSPRYKVAKRGQDVALRCDPISGHVSLFWYQQALGQGPEFLTYFQNEAQLDKSGLPSDRFFAERPEGSVSTLKIQRTQQEDSAVYLCASSLRQGSTITGELFFGEGSRLTVL.

This clonotype was detected many times. The chain uses TRBV20-1 and TRBJ1-2; D remains unclear. The CDR3 extends over 14 amino acids. In germline, CDR1 is DFQATT, CDR2 SNEGSKA (reference sequence). V dropped 2 bases and J dropped 11 bases, with 21 bases sitting between them. DNA of the CDR3: TGCAGTGCTAGACCCCCTCAACCTATTCAGGATTACACCTTC. Its protein is CSARPPQPIQDYTF.

The chain recombines TRBV11-3 with TRBJ2-3; D might be TRBD2 (6 bases). The CDR3 sequence is 14 residues long. V shed 5 bases and J shed 7 bases, with 16 bases lying between them. CDR1 is SGHNT, CDR2 YENEEA, per germline. The CDR3 sequence is CASSPGTDPYTQYF. CDR3 nucleotides: TGTGCCAGCAGCCCCGGGACTGACCCTTATACGCAGTATTTT.

This clonotype was detected ten times or more. CDR3 protein: CSAREYAEAFF. CDR3 coding DNA: TGCAGTGCTAGGGAGTATGCTGAAGCTTTCTTT. The chain carries TRBV20-1 and TRBJ1-1, with D unclear. The CDR3 is made up of 11 amino acids. In germline, CDR1 is DFQATT, CDR2 SNEGSKA (reference sequence). Trimming cost V 3 bases and J 6 bases, with 8 bases left between them.

At least ten counts were recorded for this clonotype. The V call is TRBV20-1, the J call TRBJ2-1; D is unclear. In germline, CDR1 is DFQATT, CDR2 SNEGSKA (reference sequence). V lost 3 bases and J 0 bases, leaving 9 bases between the germline ends. This CDR3 contains 14 residues. The CDR3 DNA reads as TGCAGTGCTAGCGATTTGAGCTCCTACAATGAGCAGTTCTTC. Translation gives CSASDLSSYNEQFF.

This clonotype came up a few times. V is TRBV28 and J is TRBJ2-1, with D unresolved. This CDR3 has 12 residues. Germline V lookup: CDR1 MDHEN, CDR2 SYDVKM. Trimming removed 6 bases from V and 15 bases from J, with 18 bases in between. The DNA for the CDR3 is TGTGCCAGCAGCCCTGTTGGTGCTAGTTCGTTCTTC. It codes for CASSPVGASSFF.

This clonotype occurred many times. The chain carries TRBV9 and TRBJ2-7; D may correspond to TRBD1 or TRBD2 (5 bases each). V was shortened by 5 bases and J by 3 bases, with 9 bases between the two germline ends. CDR1 is SGDLS, CDR2 YYNGEE, per germline. The CDR3 totals 12 residues. The CDR3, as DNA: TGTGCCAGCAGTGGGGACGGCTACGAGCAGTACTTC. It encodes CASSGDGYEQYF.

The chain has TRBV11-3 and TRBJ1-6, with D tentatively TRBD1 (5 bases). In germline, CDR1 is SGHNT, CDR2 YENEEA. Trimming pared 2 bases from V and 6 bases from J, leaving 11 bases between. The CDR3 runs 15 residues. This chain's CDR3 is CASSLMAGRNSPLHF. CDR3 in DNA: TGTGCCAGCAGCTTAATGGCAGGGCGTAATTCACCCCTCCACTTT.

This clonotype was seen at least ten times. The chain joins TRBV29-1 to TRBJ2-5; 7 bases are shared with TRBD1. Germline lookup yields CDR1 SQVTM and CDR2 ANQGSEA. Germline trimming cut 5 bases from V and 5 bases from J; bases unmatched to any gene: 5. The CDR3 extends over 12 amino acids. CDR3 region: CSVYRGSETQYF. In DNA form, the CDR3 reads TGCAGCGTTTACAGGGGATCGGAGACCCAGTACTTC.

The CDR3 here is CASKPPGSQETQYF. Here the CDR3 DNA reads TGTGCCAGCAAGCCCCCCGGGAGCCAGGAGACCCAGTACTTC. The V call is TRBV27, the J call TRBJ2-5; maybe TRBD2 (6 bases). This CDR3 is 14 amino acids long. V lost 7 bases, J lost 5 bases, and 17 bases lay in between. Germline assignment: CDR1 MNHEY and CDR2 SMNVEV (reference sequence).

In this sample, this clonotype turned up many times. The CDR3 sequence: CASSETRTGGYGYTF. The CDR3 bases are TGTGCCAGCAGTGAAACCCGGACAGGGGGGTATGGCTACACCTTC. The gene calls are TRBV6-1 and TRBJ1-2; the match to TRBD1 covers 10 bases. Germline CDR1 MNHNS, CDR2 SASEGT. The junction had 5 bases not matched to a gene; V was cut back by 2 bases and J by 5 bases. This CDR3 spans 15 amino acids.

This clonotype was counted ten times or more. J is TRBJ2-5 and V is TRBV5-1; D possibly matches TRBD1 or TRBD2 (5 bases each). V was pared by 4 bases and J by 5 bases, with 15 bases between. CDR1 and CDR2 (germline): SGHRS, YFSETQ. The CDR3 extends over 14 amino acids. The CDR3 DNA is TGCGCCAGCAGCCCCGAGCGAGGGGAGGAGACCCAGTACTTC. It yields the protein CASSPERGEETQYF.

This clonotype has a count of ten or more. The rearrangement uses TRBV18 and TRBJ1-2; TRBD1 matches at 7 bases. The CDR3 contains 15 residues. Losses at the gene ends were 2 bases for V and 2 bases for J; bases not matched to a gene: 5. Germline lookup yields CDR1 KGHSH and CDR2 LQKENI. The CDR3 DNA follows: TGTGCCAGCTCACCAGGACTGACAGGGAACTATGGCTACACCTTC. It encodes CASSPGLTGNYGYTF.

Many counts were recorded for this clonotype. The CDR3: CAISDSRGSYEQYF. The CDR3 DNA reads as TGTGCCATCAGTGATAGCAGGGGGTCCTACGAGCAGTACTTC. V and J are TRBV10-3 and TRBJ2-7, with 7 bases matching TRBD1. V gave up 3 bases and J gave up 1 base; unmatched junction bases: 3. The CDR3 is 14 residues long. Germline V CDR1 and CDR2: ENHRY, SYGVKD.

This clonotype was observed a handful of times. The chain links TRBV4-1 to TRBJ1-2; 7 bases match TRBD1. V was clipped by 4 bases and J by 0 bases; unmatched bases: 2. The CDR3 has 14 residues. Germline V lookup: CDR1 MGHRA, CDR2 YSYEKL. This CDR3 reads CASSPGQANYGYTF. DNA for the CDR3: TGCGCCAGCAGCCCTGGACAGGCTAACTATGGCTACACCTTC.

This rearrangement joins TRBV5-5 to TRBJ1-1; D unclear. The germline CDR1 and CDR2 sequences are SGHKS and YYEKEE (reference sequence). The CDR3 is made up of 14 amino acids. V lost 1 base to trimming and J lost 5 bases, with 12 bases between them. CDR3 region: CASSLSLERTEAFF. CDR3 nucleotide sequence: TGTGCCAGCAGCTTGTCTCTGGAGCGGACTGAAGCTTTCTTT. The full variable domain, in which reference TRBV5-5 and TRBJ1-1 provide the parts outside the CDR3, is DAGVTQSPTHLIKTRGQQVTLRCSPISGHKSVSWYQQVLGQGPQFIFQYYEKEERGRGNFPDRFSARQFPNYSSELNVNALLLGDSALYLCASSLSLERTEAFFGQGTRLTVV.

Many counts were recorded for this clonotype. The V and J genes are TRBV18 and TRBJ2-1; TRBD2 aligns across 10 bases. The V gene's germline CDR1 is KGHSH and CDR2 LQKENI. The ends lost 6 bases at V and 12 bases at J; junction bases unmatched: 11. This CDR3 comprises 14 residues. In DNA form, the CDR3 reads TGTGCCAGCTCCCCGGGACTAGCGTTCGGCGGGCAGTTCTTC. Amino acid sequence: CASSPGLAFGGQFF.

In this sample, this clonotype turned up many times. CDR3 in DNA: TGTGCCAGCAGCTTGGGGTATGACACTGAAGCTTTCTTT. The encoded protein is CASSLGYDTEAFF. The chain uses TRBV7-8 and TRBJ1-1; no clear D. The V and J ends lost 3 bases and 3 bases respectively, with 8 bases between them. This CDR3 comprises 13 residues. Germline lookup yields CDR1 SGHVS and CDR2 FQNEAQ.

The table lists this clonotype with many counts. The chain couples TRBV6-1 to TRBJ2-4; D uncertain. CDR1 is MNHNS and CDR2 is SASEGT in the germline V gene. This CDR3 comprises 18 residues. The germline V and J ends were trimmed by 1 base and 0 bases, with 16 bases remaining between them. CDR3 sequence reads: CASSEGIGVGLAKNIQYF. CDR3 nucleotide sequence: TGTGCCAGCAGTGAAGGGATTGGGGTAGGCCTAGCCAAAAACATTCAGTACTTC.

The J gene is TRBJ2-6, the V gene TRBV28, with 8 bases fitting TRBD1. CDR1 is MDHEN, CDR2 SYDVKM, per germline. The CDR3 is 20 amino acids. V lost 5 bases and J lost 0; bases outside the gene matches: 15. The CDR3 spells CASSTRTRDRRDSGANVLTF. CDR3 in DNA: TGTGCCAGCAGTACCCGAACCCGGGACAGGCGCGACTCTGGGGCCAACGTCCTGACTTTC.

This clonotype was recorded at least ten times. Written as DNA, the CDR3 is TGCGCCAGCAGCCAGTTTATTCGACAGGGGGCGCGAGCTTTCTTT. Its protein product is CASSQFIRQGARAFF. The chain joins TRBV4-1 to TRBJ1-1; 10 bases agree with TRBD1. This CDR3 has 15 amino acids. The trim removed 3 bases at V and 10 bases at J, leaving 11 bases unmatched. Germline CDR1 is MGHRA and CDR2 is YSYEKL.

This clonotype showed up many times. This rearrangement joins TRBV6-2 or TRBV6-3 to TRBJ1-2; 10 bases are shared with TRBD1. CDR1 and CDR2 from the germline V gene are MNHEY and SVGEGT. This CDR3 comprises 15 residues. V trimming: 2 bases; J trimming: 4 bases; junction bases outside the gene matches: 4. CDR3 sequence (DNA): TGTGCCAGCAGTTACGAGGGACAGGGGCTCTATGGCTACACCTTC. Encoded protein: CASSYEGQGLYGYTF.

This clonotype was seen more than once but under ten times. This sequence joins TRBV11-2 and TRBJ1-6; no reliable D call. Germline loops: CDR1 SGHAT, CDR2 FQNNGV. The CDR3 covers 13 residues. Trimming removed 3 bases from V and 6 bases from J, with 6 bases in between. The CDR3 protein is CASSFGSNSPLHF. DNA for the CDR3: TGTGCCAGCAGCTTTGGCAGTAATTCACCCCTCCACTTT.